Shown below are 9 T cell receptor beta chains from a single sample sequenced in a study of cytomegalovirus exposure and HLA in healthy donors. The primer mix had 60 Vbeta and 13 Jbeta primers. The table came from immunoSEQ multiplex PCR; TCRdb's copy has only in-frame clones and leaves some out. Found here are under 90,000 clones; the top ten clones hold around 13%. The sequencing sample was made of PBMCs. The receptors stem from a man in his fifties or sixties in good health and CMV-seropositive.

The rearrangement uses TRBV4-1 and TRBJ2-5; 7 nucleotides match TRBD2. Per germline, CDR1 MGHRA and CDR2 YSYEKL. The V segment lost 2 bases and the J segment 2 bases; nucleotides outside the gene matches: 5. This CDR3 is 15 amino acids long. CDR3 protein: CASSQPRGSQETQYF. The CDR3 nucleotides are TGCGCCAGCAGCCAACCGCGGGGGTCTCAAGAGACCCAGTACTTC.

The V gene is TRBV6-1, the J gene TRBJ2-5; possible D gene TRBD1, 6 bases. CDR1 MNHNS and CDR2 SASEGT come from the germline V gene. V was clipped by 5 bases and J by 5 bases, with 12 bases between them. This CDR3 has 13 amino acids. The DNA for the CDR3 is TGTGCCAGCAGTCCACAGGGTGGGGAGACCCAGTACTTC. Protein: CASSPQGGETQYF.

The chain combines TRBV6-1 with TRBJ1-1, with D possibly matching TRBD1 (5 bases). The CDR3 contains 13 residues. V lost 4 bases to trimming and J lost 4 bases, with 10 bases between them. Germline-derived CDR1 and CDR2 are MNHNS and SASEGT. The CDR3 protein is CASSVAGRTEAFF. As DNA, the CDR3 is TGTGCCAGCAGTGTGGCGGGACGCACTGAAGCTTTCTTT.

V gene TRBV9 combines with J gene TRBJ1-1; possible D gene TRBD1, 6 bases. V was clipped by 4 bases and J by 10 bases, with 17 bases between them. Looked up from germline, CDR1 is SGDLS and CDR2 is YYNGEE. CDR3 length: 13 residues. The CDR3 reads CASSPEGHAGAFF. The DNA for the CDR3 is TGTGCCAGCAGCCCCGAGGGACACGCGGGAGCTTTCTTT.

CDR3 DNA: TGCGCCAGCAGCCAAGTACTCACAGATACGCAGTATTTT. Protein: CASSQVLTDTQYF. V is TRBV4-1 and J is TRBJ2-3; no definite D call. V gave up 1 base and J gave up 2 bases, with 4 bases separating them. The germline V gene encodes CDR1 MGHRA and CDR2 YSYEKL. This CDR3 comprises 13 residues.

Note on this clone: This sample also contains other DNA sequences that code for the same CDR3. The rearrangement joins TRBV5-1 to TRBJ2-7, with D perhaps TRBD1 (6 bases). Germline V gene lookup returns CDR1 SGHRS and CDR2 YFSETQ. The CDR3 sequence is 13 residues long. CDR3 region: CASSLDRSYEQYV. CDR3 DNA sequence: TGCGCCAGCAGTTTGGACAGATCCTACGAGCAGTACGTC.

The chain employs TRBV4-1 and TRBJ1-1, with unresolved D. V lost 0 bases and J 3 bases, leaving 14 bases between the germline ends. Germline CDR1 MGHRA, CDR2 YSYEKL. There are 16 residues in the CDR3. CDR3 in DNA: TGCGCCAGCAGCCAAGAAGGCCGGGTATGGGACACTGAAGCTTTCTTT. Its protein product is CASSQEGRVWDTEAFF.

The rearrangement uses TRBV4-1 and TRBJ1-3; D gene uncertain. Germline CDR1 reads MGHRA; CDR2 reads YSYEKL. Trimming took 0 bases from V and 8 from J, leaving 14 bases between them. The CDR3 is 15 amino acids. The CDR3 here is CASSQEFNPADTIYF. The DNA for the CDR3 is TGCGCCAGCAGCCAAGAGTTTAACCCCGCGGACACCATATATTTT.

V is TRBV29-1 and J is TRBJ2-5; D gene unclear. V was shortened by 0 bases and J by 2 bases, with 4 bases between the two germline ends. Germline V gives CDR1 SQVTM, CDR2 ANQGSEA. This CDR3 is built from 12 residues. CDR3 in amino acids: CSVEDQQETQYF. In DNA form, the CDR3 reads TGCAGCGTTGAAGATCAGCAAGAGACCCAGTACTTC.